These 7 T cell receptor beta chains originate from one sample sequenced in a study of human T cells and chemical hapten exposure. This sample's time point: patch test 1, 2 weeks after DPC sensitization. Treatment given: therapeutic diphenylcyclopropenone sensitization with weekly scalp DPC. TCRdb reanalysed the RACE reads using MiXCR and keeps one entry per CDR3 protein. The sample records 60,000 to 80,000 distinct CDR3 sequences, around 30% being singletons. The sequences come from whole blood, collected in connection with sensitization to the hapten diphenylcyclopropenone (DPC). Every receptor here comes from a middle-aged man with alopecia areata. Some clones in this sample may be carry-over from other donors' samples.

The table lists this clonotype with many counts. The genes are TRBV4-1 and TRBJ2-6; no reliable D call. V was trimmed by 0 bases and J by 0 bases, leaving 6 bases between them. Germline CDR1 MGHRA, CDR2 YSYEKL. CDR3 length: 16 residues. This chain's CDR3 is CASSQDIYSGANVLTF. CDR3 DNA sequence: TGCGCCAGCAGCCAAGATATCTACTCTGGGGCCAACGTCCTGACTTTC.

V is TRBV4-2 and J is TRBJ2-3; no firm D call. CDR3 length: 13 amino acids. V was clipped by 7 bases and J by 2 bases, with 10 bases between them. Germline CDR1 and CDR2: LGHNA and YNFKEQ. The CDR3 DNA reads TGTGCCAGCAAGGGCGGTGACACAGATACGCAGTATTTT. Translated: CASKGGDTDTQYF.

The CDR3 region is CSASQTGGSTDTQYF. CDR3 nucleotides: TGCAGTGCTAGCCAGACAGGGGGCAGCACAGATACGCAGTATTTT. The rearrangement uses TRBV20-1 and TRBJ2-3; TRBD1 matches 10 bases. The germline gives CDR1 DFQATT, CDR2 SNEGSKA (reference sequence). The trim removed 3 bases at V and 0 bases at J, leaving 3 bases unmatched. The length of the CDR3 is 15 residues.

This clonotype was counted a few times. The chain's CDR3 is CASSPNPSSGGTDTQYF. CDR3 in DNA: TGTGCCAGCAGCCCCAATCCTTCTAGCGGAGGCACAGATACGCAGTATTTT. The V gene is TRBV7-3, the J gene TRBJ2-3; 7 nucleotides line up with TRBD2. Losses at the gene ends were 5 bases for V and 1 base for J; bases not matched to a gene: 12. The V gene's germline CDR1 is SGHTA and CDR2 FQGTGA. This CDR3 contains 17 residues.

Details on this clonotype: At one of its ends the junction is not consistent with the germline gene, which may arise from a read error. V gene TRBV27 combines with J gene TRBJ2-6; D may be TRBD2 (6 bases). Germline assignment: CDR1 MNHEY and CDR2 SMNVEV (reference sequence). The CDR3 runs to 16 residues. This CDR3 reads CASSPIREAGANVLTF. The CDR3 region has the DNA TGTGCAAGCAGTCCCATTAGGGAGGCTGGGGCCAACGTCCTGACTTTC.

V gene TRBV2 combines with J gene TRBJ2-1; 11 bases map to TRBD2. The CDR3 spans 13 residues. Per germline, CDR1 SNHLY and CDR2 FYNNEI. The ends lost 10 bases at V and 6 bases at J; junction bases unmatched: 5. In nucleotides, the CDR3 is TGTGCCACCCGAGGACTAGCGGGCAATGAGCAGTTCTTC. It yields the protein CATRGLAGNEQFF.

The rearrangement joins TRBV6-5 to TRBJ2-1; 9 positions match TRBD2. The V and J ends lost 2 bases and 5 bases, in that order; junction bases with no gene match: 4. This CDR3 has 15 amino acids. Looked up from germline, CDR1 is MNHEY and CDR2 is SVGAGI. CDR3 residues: CASSYRREGHNEQFF. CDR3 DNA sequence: TGTGCCAGCAGTTACAGGCGGGAGGGCCACAATGAGCAGTTCTTC.